The T cell receptor (beta chain) under discussion was sequenced for a study of memory CD4+ T cells and cytomegalovirus serostatus. Study-wide points: Of 164 reported CMV TCRbeta sequences, just over 65 were found in memory CD4+ repertoires.

In the case of this clone: As yet, its antigen is unknown.

In the source study's methods: Out-of-frame sequences were removed, leaving around 2.2 million distinct TCRbeta sequences. The table came from immunoSEQ multiplex PCR; TCRdb's copy has only in-frame clones and leaves some out. The D gene and trimming were derived from the DNA, and the V and J assignments and clone size from that table. The table records tens of thousands of clones, 75% to 85% of them present only once. CDR1 and CDR2 (germline): SGHRS, YFSETQ. V lost 2 bases and J lost 4, with 9 bases in between. The CDR3 covers 13 residues. Single viable CD3+CD4+CD8-CD45RO+ cells were sorted as the memory CD4+ T cells.

This sequence originates from an adult in good health and CMV-seronegative. The V call is TRBV5-1, the J call TRBJ1-2; D ambiguous. The sequencing sample was made of memory CD4+ T cells from blood. CDR3 protein: CASSFSSGYGYTF. CDR3 nucleotides: TGCGCCAGCAGCTTTAGCTCGGGCTATGGCTACACCTTC.